The 18 T cell receptor beta chains reported below all come from one sample, sequenced in a study of blood T cell repertoires in COVID-19. The method was immunoSEQ multiplex PCR; TCRdb's version includes in-frame clones alone and lacks a portion of them. Here the sample spans 240,000 or so clones, about 80% being singletons. Sequencing was done on a sample of peripheral blood. Every receptor here comes from a woman older than 75 with acute or convalescent COVID-19.

This chain links TRBV2 with TRBJ1-5; weak D call: TRBD1 (6 bases). Germline V gene sequence: CDR1 SNHLY, CDR2 FYNNEI. With 6 bases removed from V and 0 bases from J, the gap between germline ends came to 12 bases. The CDR3 covers 15 residues. CDR3 bases: TGTGCCAGCAGGAATACAGGGTATAGCAATCAGCCCCAGCATTTT. Residues: CASRNTGYSNQPQHF.

V usage is TRBV6-5 and J usage is TRBJ2-7; no clear D gene. Germline V gene data show CDR1 as MNHEY and CDR2 as SVGAGI. This CDR3 has 15 amino acids. V was trimmed by 0 bases and J by 0 bases, leaving 9 bases between them. CDR3 DNA sequence: TGTGCCAGCAGTTACTCGAACGCAGACTCCTACGAGCAGTACTTC. It is translated as CASSYSNADSYEQYF.

The gene calls are TRBV5-6 and TRBJ2-1, with 14 bases fitting TRBD2. Germline lookup yields CDR1 SGHDT and CDR2 YYEEEE. After removal of 4 bases from V and 9 bases from J, the junction contained 6 bases not matched to a gene. The CDR3 extends over 15 amino acids. Here the CDR3 DNA reads TGTGCCAGCAGCCCGGGACTAGCGGGAGCAGGTGAGCAGTTCTTC. Amino acids: CASSPGLAGAGEQFF.

The chain employs TRBV6-5 and TRBJ2-7, with 8 positions matching TRBD2. The CDR3 runs 14 residues. V lost 7 bases, J lost 9 bases, and 14 bases stayed unmatched. Germline-derived CDR1 and CDR2 are MNHEY and SVGAGI. CDR3 in amino acids: CASTPGTSISRQYF. CDR3 coding DNA: TGTGCCAGCACCCCGGGGACTAGTATTAGTCGGCAGTACTTC.

The rearrangement uses TRBV23-1 and TRBJ1-1; 9 nucleotides match TRBD1. TRBV23-1 qualifies as an ORF whose function is uncertain. The CDR3 is 16 residues long. The V gene end was trimmed by 2 bases and the J gene end by 2 bases; junction bases not matched to a gene: 6. CDR3: CASSQALQGANTEAFF. CDR3 DNA sequence: TGCGCCAGCAGTCAAGCCTTACAGGGGGCTAACACTGAAGCTTTCTTT.

The J gene is TRBJ1-2, the V gene TRBV23-1; tentative D call: TRBD1 (5 bases). TRBV23-1 is designated an ORF whose function remains uncertain. The V gene lost 4 bases and the J gene lost 3 bases, with 18 bases spanning the gap. The CDR3 extends over 16 amino acids. The CDR3 sequence is CASSLLSNRSHYGYTF. CDR3 nucleotides: TGCGCCAGCAGTCTCCTAAGTAACAGGAGCCACTATGGCTACACCTTC.

Comment on this clone: This same CDR3 is encoded by further DNA sequences in the sample. This rearrangement joins TRBV18 to TRBJ2-7; D not certain. This CDR3 has 12 residues. Trimming cost V 3 bases and J 0 bases, with 3 bases left between them. Germline CDR1 KGHSH, CDR2 LQKENI. The CDR3 coding sequence is TGTGCCAGCTCACCTAGCTCCTACGAGCAGTACTTC. Encoded protein: CASSPSSYEQYF.

This chain uses TRBV3-1 (or the pseudogene TRBV3-2) with TRBJ1-3; D gene ambiguous. Between the trimmed V and J ends, which lost 4 bases and 5 bases, there was a span of 15 bases. The CDR3 is 15 amino acids. Germline lookup yields CDR1 LGHDT and CDR2 YNNKEL (reference sequence). The CDR3: CASSPPSTTRNTIYF. In DNA form, the CDR3 reads TGTGCCAGCAGCCCGCCATCGACAACCCGAAACACCATATATTTT.

This chain connects TRBV5-1 to TRBJ1-1; D call uncertain. This CDR3 is built from 14 residues. Germline V gene data show CDR1 as SGHRS and CDR2 as YFSETQ. Trimming left V 3 bases short and J 1 base short, with 10 bases between. The CDR3 sequence: CASSSSTQNTEAFF. Written as DNA, the CDR3 is TGCGCCAGCAGCTCATCCACACAGAACACTGAAGCTTTCTTT.

This clone was seen a few times. With a much larger clone just one base away, this may be a read error. The chain uses TRBV3-1 (or the pseudogene TRBV3-2) and TRBJ1-1; D uncertain. V lost 3 bases and J 1 base, leaving 3 bases between the germline ends. The length of the CDR3 is 12 residues. Germline CDR1 and CDR2: LGHDT and YNNKEL (reference sequence). The chain's CDR3 is CASSHGNTEAFF. CDR3 coding DNA: TGTGCCAGCAGCCACGGGAACACTGAAGCTTTCTTT.

The table lists this clone with a few counts. CDR3 loop: CASSMSGTFTGELFF. The CDR3, as DNA: TGTGCCAGCAGCATGTCCGGGACTTTCACCGGGGAGCTGTTTTTT. This chain links TRBV3-1 (or the pseudogene TRBV3-2) with TRBJ2-2; D possibly corresponds to TRBD2 (6 bases). This CDR3 spans 15 amino acids. Germline lookup yields CDR1 LGHDT and CDR2 YNNKEL (reference sequence). Trimming stripped 5 bases from V and 4 bases from J, with 14 bases between.

The CDR3 loop reads CASTPGWKNTEAFF. CDR3 DNA: TGTGCCAGCACCCCGGGTTGGAAGAACACTGAAGCTTTCTTT. The chain has TRBV6-5 and TRBJ1-1; D unclear. Trimming cost V 7 bases and J 1 base, with 13 bases left between them. Germline-derived CDR1 and CDR2 are MNHEY and SVGAGI. The CDR3 totals 14 residues.

V gene TRBV7-6 combines with J gene TRBJ2-1, with TRBD2 matching 11 bases. V lost 1 base and J lost 6; bases outside the gene matches: 8. From germline, CDR1 is SGHVS and CDR2 FNYEAQ. CDR3 size: 17 residues. Written as DNA, the CDR3 is TGTGCCAGCAGCTTAGAGGTGGGGACTAGCGGCCGCAATGAGCAGTTCTTC. It yields the protein CASSLEVGTSGRNEQFF.

The rearrangement uses TRBV7-9 and TRBJ2-3; 12 bases agree with TRBD2. After removal of 6 bases from V and 1 base from J, the junction contained 2 bases not matched to a gene. This CDR3 contains 15 residues. Germline assignment: CDR1 SEHNR and CDR2 FQNEAQ (reference sequence). The CDR3 nucleotides are TGTGCCAGCAGTCGGACTAGCGGGGGCACAGATACGCAGTATTTT. It translates to CASSRTSGGTDTQYF.

The J gene is TRBJ2-1, the V gene TRBV9; TRBD2 matches at 7 bases. The CDR3 is made up of 15 amino acids. V was clipped by 3 bases and J by 7 bases; unmatched bases: 10. Germline assignment: CDR1 SGDLS and CDR2 YYNGEE. CDR3 DNA: TGTGCCAGCAGCGCTCTAGCGGCCGTGGGGAATGAGCAGTTCTTC. Its protein is CASSALAAVGNEQFF.

The chain uses TRBV5-1 and TRBJ2-3; the D gene is possibly TRBD1 (6 bases). The CDR3 length is 16 residues. The V and J ends lost 0 bases and 3 bases respectively, with 14 bases between them. In germline, CDR1 is SGHRS, CDR2 YFSETQ. The CDR3 DNA reads TGCGCCAGCAGCTTGGGGACAGCCCAGGGGACAGATACGCAGTATTTT. Translation: CASSLGTAQGTDTQYF. Full variable domain (rest looked up from reference TRBV5-1 and TRBJ2-3): KAGVTQTPRYLIKTRGQQVTLSCSPISGHRSVSWYQQTPGQGLQFLFEYFSETQRNKGNFPGRFSGRQFSNSRSEMNVSTLELGDSALYLCASSLGTAQGTDTQYFGPGTRLTVL.

This sequence joins TRBV15 and TRBJ1-3; tentative D call: TRBD1 (5 bases). This CDR3 has 16 amino acids. CDR1 is LNHNV, CDR2 YYDKDF, per germline (reference sequence). With 0 bases removed from V and 0 bases from J, the gap between germline ends came to 9 bases. The CDR3 loop is CATSRDDSSSGNTIYF. The CDR3 nucleotides are TGTGCCACCAGCAGAGATGACAGCAGCTCTGGAAACACCATATATTTT.

The V and J genes are TRBV20-1 and TRBJ2-7; a possible D gene is TRBD2 (6 bases). Between the trimmed V and J ends, which lost 5 bases and 3 bases, there was a span of 8 bases. This CDR3 is built from 11 residues. CDR1 and CDR2 (germline): DFQATT, SNEGSKA (reference sequence). The CDR3 sequence is CSAPGLYEQYF. CDR3 bases: TGCAGTGCTCCGGGACTCTACGAGCAGTACTTC.